This TCR beta chain derives from a study of Graves' ophthalmopathy and Graves' hyperthyroidism. Study results and limitations: Sensitivity reached nearly 71% and specificity around 76% when the model predicted ophthalmopathy progression.

None of the included patients had other autoimmune diseases, uncontrolled infections, pregnancy or lactation, as these led to exclusion. Establishment of the diagnosis relied upon clinical symptoms, serum thyroxine, TRAb, thyroid ultrasound and orbital computed tomography. At least ten counts were recorded for this clonotype. As yet, its antigen is unknown. Amplifying from RNA transcripts, the study obtained TCR beta CDR3 regions. RT-PCR in the first round used HTBI primers; a second-round multiplex PCR followed. TCRdb reanalysed the multiplex PCR reads using MiXCR and keeps one entry per CDR3 protein. The sample has some 1.1 million distinct CDR3 sequences; roughly 35% are singletons. This CDR3 region has 13 residues. Trimming took off 6 bases at V and 5 bases at J, with 16 bases between the two ends. Germline values: CDR1 DFQATT, CDR2 SNEGSKA (reference sequence).

The origin of this receptor is an adult man with Graves' hyperthyroidism. The sequenced sample was peripheral blood or thyroid tissue (not recorded which). V gene TRBV20-1 combines with J gene TRBJ2-5; possible D gene TRBD2, 6 bases. The chain's CDR3 is CSAMGGASETQYF. The CDR3 coding sequence is TGCAGTGCCATGGGGGGAGCGAGTGAGACCCAGTACTTC.